These T cell receptor beta chains were read from a single sample in a study of regulatory T cells in long-lasting Graves disease. Each CDR3 protein gets one entry after TCRdb re-called the multiplex PCR reads with MiXCR. The sample has around 460,000 distinct CDR3 sequences; roughly 23% are singletons. Sequenced material: peripheral blood mononuclear cells (PBMCs), taken when the disease was refractory, from a patient treated with antithyroid drugs. These receptors all come from a female donor with Graves disease. The CDR3 runs from the conserved cysteine through the conserved F or W. Each record gives: J gene, clone size, D gene, V gene, CDR3 protein, CDR3 DNA. A D gene is named only where the DNA matches it firmly. Part of the rows lack a size; the others show once, few, many or a class for expanded clones.

J: TRBJ1-2
size: NA
D: NA
V: TRBV20-1
CDR3: CSAIFQVHGYTF
DNA: TGCAGTGCTATATTTCAGGTTCATGGCTACACCTTC

J: TRBJ1-1
size: many
D: TRBD1
V: TRBV12-3/TRBV12-4
CDR3: CASSFFGTANTEAFF
DNA: TGTGCCAGCAGTTTTTTCGGGACAGCGAACACTGAAGCTTTCTTT

J: TRBJ2-5
size: NA
D: TRBD2
V: TRBV29-1
CDR3: CSVESGTSEFQETQYF
DNA: TGCAGCGTTGAATCGGGAACTAGCGAGTTCCAAGAGACCCAGTACTTC

J: TRBJ1-2
size: NA
D: NA
V: TRBV3-1
CDR3: CASSQGYGRSTSNYGYTF
DNA: TGTGCCAGCAGCCAAGGTTACGGCAGATCTACTTCTAACTATGGCTACACCTTC

J: TRBJ2-7
size: many
D: NA
V: TRBV2
CDR3: CASSRDNREQYF
DNA: TGTGCCAGCAGTCGGGACAATCGCGAGCAGTACTTC

J: TRBJ2-7
size: NA
D: NA
V: TRBV20-1
CDR3: CSAVSSGVYEQYF
DNA: TGCAGTGCTGTCTCCTCCGGAGTATACGAGCAGTACTTC

J: TRBJ2-7
size: NA
D: TRBD1
V: TRBV10-3
CDR3: CAISERVGQGADEQYF
DNA: TGTGCCATCAGTGAGAGGGTGGGACAGGGGGCCGACGAGCAGTACTTC

J: TRBJ2-2
size: few
D: TRBD1
V: TRBV7-2
CDR3: CASQTGENTGELFF
DNA: TGTGCCAGCCAGACAGGGGAGAACACCGGGGAGCTGTTTTTT

J: TRBJ1-1
size: NA
D: NA
V: TRBV18
CDR3: CASFRGRDTEAFF
DNA: TGTGCCAGCTTCAGGGGCCGGGACACTGAAGCTTTCTTT

J: TRBJ1-1
size: many
D: TRBD1
V: TRBV2
CDR3: CATRQGPTEAFF
DNA: TGTGCCACCAGACAGGGTCCAACTGAAGCTTTCTTT

J: TRBJ2-6
size: NA
D: NA
V: TRBV7-9
CDR3: CASSLVAGAVSGANVLTF
DNA: TGTGCCAGCAGCTTAGTGGCAGGGGCAGTCTCTGGGGCCAACGTCCTGACTTTC

J: TRBJ1-2
size: NA
D: NA
V: TRBV19
CDR3: CASSMGHSIYGYTF
DNA: TGTGCCAGTAGTATGGGGCATTCCATCTATGGCTACACCTTC

J: TRBJ2-3
size: NA
D: NA
V: TRBV29-1
CDR3: CSVVDQDSFTDTQYF
DNA: TGCAGCGTTGTGGATCAGGACAGTTTCACAGATACGCAGTATTTT

J: TRBJ2-2
size: many
D: TRBD2
V: TRBV28
CDR3: CASSLAGEGSGELFF
DNA: TGTGCCAGCAGTCTAGCGGGAGAGGGGTCCGGGGAGCTGTTTTTT

J: TRBJ1-1
size: few
D: NA
V: TRBV14
CDR3: CASSRSFDTEAFF
DNA: TGTGCCAGCAGCCGGTCCTTCGACACTGAAGCTTTCTTT

J: TRBJ1-1
size: many
D: TRBD1
V: TRBV28
CDR3: CASTYRGPAEAFF
DNA: TGTGCCAGCACTTACAGGGGGCCCGCTGAAGCTTTCTTT

J: TRBJ2-7
size: many
D: NA
V: TRBV7-9
CDR3: CASRSTGRSYEQYF
DNA: TGTGCCAGCAGATCAACGGGACGGAGCTACGAGCAGTACTTC

J: TRBJ1-5
size: many
D: NA
V: TRBV6-5
CDR3: CASSYREKQPQHF
DNA: TGTGCCAGCAGTTACAGGGAAAAACAGCCCCAGCATTTT

J: TRBJ1-6
size: many
D: NA
V: TRBV28
CDR3: CASTDPGLRGSPLHF
DNA: TGTGCCAGCACCGACCCCGGACTTAGAGGGTCACCCCTCCACTTT

J: TRBJ1-2
size: few
D: TRBD1
V: TRBV7-3
CDR3: CASSFSDRDGYTF
DNA: TGTGCCAGCAGCTTTTCGGACAGGGATGGCTACACCTTC

J: TRBJ2-3
size: few
D: TRBD2
V: TRBV7-8
CDR3: CASSSGLAGGPSDTQYF
DNA: TGTGCCAGCAGCTCGGGACTAGCGGGAGGGCCCTCAGATACGCAGTATTTT

J: TRBJ2-3
size: few
D: NA
V: TRBV29-1
CDR3: CSVDPGDDGTDTQYF
DNA: TGCAGCGTCGACCCGGGGGATGACGGCACAGATACGCAGTATTTT

J: TRBJ2-7
size: NA
D: NA
V: TRBV29-1
CDR3: CSVGEGVHEQYF
DNA: TGCAGCGTTGGAGAGGGGGTCCACGAGCAGTACTTC

J: TRBJ1-1
size: NA
D: NA
V: TRBV4-3
CDR3: CASSQERGVAFF
DNA: TGCGCCAGCAGCCAAGAGCGGGGGGTTGCTTTCTTT

J: TRBJ2-2
size: many
D: NA
V: TRBV2
CDR3: CASSEQAGELFF
DNA: TGTGCCAGCAGTGAACAGGCCGGGGAGCTGTTTTTT

J: TRBJ1-5
size: many
D: NA
V: TRBV20-1
CDR3: CSARDVNQPQHF
DNA: TGCAGTGCTAGAGACGTCAATCAGCCCCAGCATTTT

J: TRBJ2-6
size: many
D: TRBD1
V: TRBV11-2
CDR3: CASSVQGAGANVLTF
DNA: TGTGCCAGCAGCGTACAGGGGGCTGGGGCCAACGTCCTGACTTTC

J: TRBJ2-1
size: NA
D: TRBD2
V: TRBV20-1
CDR3: CSATSGRLYNGQFF
DNA: TGCAGTGCCACCAGCGGGAGGCTATACAATGGGCAGTTCTTC

J: TRBJ1-2
size: few
D: NA
V: TRBV10-2
CDR3: CASSYPGAPGGYTF
DNA: TGCGCCAGCAGTTACCCAGGGGCCCCTGGAGGCTACACCTTC

J: TRBJ2-7
size: NA
D: NA
V: TRBV3-1
CDR3: CASSHFGPFYEQYF
DNA: TGTGCCAGCAGCCATTTCGGACCTTTCTACGAGCAGTACTTC

J: TRBJ1-2
size: many
D: NA
V: TRBV29-1
CDR3: CSVVGQGTFGYTF
DNA: TGCAGCGTTGTAGGGCAAGGGACTTTTGGCTACACCTTC

J: TRBJ2-5
size: many
D: NA
V: TRBV24-1
CDR3: CATSGGVEETQYF
DNA: TGTGCCACCAGTGGAGGTGTCGAAGAGACCCAGTACTTC

J: TRBJ2-3
size: NA
D: NA
V: TRBV7-2
CDR3: CASSRRRASDTDTQYF
DNA: TGTGCCAGCAGCCGAAGGAGAGCGTCGGACACAGATACGCAGTATTTT

J: TRBJ2-2
size: many
D: TRBD1
V: TRBV28
CDR3: CASSYTGQVTTGELFF
DNA: TGTGCCAGCAGTTACACGGGACAGGTGACTACCGGGGAGCTGTTTTTT

J: TRBJ1-1
size: many
D: NA
V: TRBV20-1
CDR3: CSALGHLNTEAFF
DNA: TGCAGTGCCCTCGGACATTTGAACACTGAAGCTTTCTTT

J: TRBJ1-2
size: many
D: NA
V: TRBV7-2
CDR3: CASSLRRQSRANYGYTF
DNA: TGTGCCAGCAGCTTACGTCGCCAGTCCAGAGCTAACTATGGCTACACCTTC

J: TRBJ2-5
size: many
D: NA
V: TRBV14
CDR3: CASSQAIGTQYF
DNA: TGTGCCAGCAGCCAAGCGATTGGGACCCAGTACTTC

J: TRBJ2-7
size: NA
D: TRBD1
V: TRBV4-2
CDR3: CASSQVGTGDHEQYF
DNA: TGTGCCAGCAGCCAAGTTGGGACAGGGGACCACGAGCAGTACTTC

J: TRBJ2-5
size: NA
D: TRBD2
V: TRBV6-5
CDR3: CASSYRPGGEGTQYF
DNA: TGTGCCAGCAGTTACCGCCCCGGGGGGGAGGGGACCCAGTACTTC

J: TRBJ2-7
size: many
D: TRBD1
V: TRBV28
CDR3: CASTPGTGSYEQYF
DNA: TGTGCCAGCACCCCGGGGACAGGCTCCTACGAGCAGTACTTC

J: TRBJ2-5
size: few
D: NA
V: TRBV24-1
CDR3: CATSDLGTYQETQYF
DNA: TGTGCCACCAGTGATTTGGGGACCTACCAAGAGACCCAGTACTTC

J: TRBJ1-1
size: few
D: TRBD1
V: TRBV7-9
CDR3: CASSLTRLTGPGGGTEAFF
DNA: TGTGCCAGCAGCTTGACCCGCCTTACCGGGCCAGGGGGCGGGACTGAAGCTTTCTTT

J: TRBJ2-7
size: many
D: NA
V: TRBV7-2
CDR3: CASSLAPISGYEQYF
DNA: TGTGCCAGCAGCTTAGCCCCGATCAGCGGGTACGAGCAGTACTTC

J: TRBJ2-5
size: many
D: NA
V: TRBV20-1
CDR3: CSAGTKETQYF
DNA: TGCAGTGCTGGAACGAAAGAGACCCAGTACTTC

J: TRBJ1-1
size: few
D: TRBD1
V: TRBV29-1
CDR3: CSASRGDTEAFF
DNA: TGCAGCGCCTCCAGGGGGGACACTGAAGCTTTCTTT

J: TRBJ2-7
size: NA
D: NA
V: TRBV4-2
CDR3: CASSQAGALGDEQYF
DNA: TGTGCCAGCAGCCAAGCCGGGGCTCTTGGTGACGAGCAGTACTTC

J: TRBJ1-4
size: many
D: NA
V: TRBV7-2
CDR3: CASSLVSSEGEKLFF
DNA: TGTGCCAGCAGCTTAGTAAGCTCGGAGGGTGAAAAACTGTTTTTT

J: TRBJ2-7
size: many
D: NA
V: TRBV20-1
CDR3: CSALDITSYYEQYF
DNA: TGCAGTGCTCTAGATATCACCTCATACTACGAGCAGTACTTC

J: TRBJ1-6
size: NA
D: NA
V: TRBV11-2
CDR3: CASSLDTGWNSPLHF
DNA: TGTGCCAGCAGCTTAGATACAGGGTGGAATTCACCCCTCCACTTT

J: TRBJ2-7
size: NA
D: NA
V: TRBV11-2
CDR3: CASSPIGGTASYEQYF
DNA: TGTGCCAGCAGCCCCATTGGCGGGACAGCCTCCTACGAGCAGTACTTC

J: TRBJ1-2
size: few
D: TRBD1
V: TRBV7-9
CDR3: CASSLTLTGHGYTF
DNA: TGTGCCAGCAGCTTAACCTTGACAGGGCATGGCTACACCTTC

J: TRBJ2-3
size: NA
D: NA
V: TRBV7-9
CDR3: CASSLKWISTDTQYF
DNA: TGTGCCAGCAGCTTAAAATGGATTAGCACAGATACGCAGTATTTT

J: TRBJ1-2
size: NA
D: TRBD1
V: TRBV7-2
CDR3: CANSLDRDGYTF
DNA: TGTGCCAACAGCTTAGACAGGGATGGCTACACCTTC

J: TRBJ1-2
size: NA
D: TRBD1
V: TRBV9
CDR3: CASSGDRAGYGYTF
DNA: TGTGCCAGCAGCGGGGACAGGGCGGGTTATGGCTACACCTTC

J: TRBJ2-2
size: few
D: TRBD2
V: TRBV19
CDR3: CATLLAPDTGELFF
DNA: TGTGCCACCTTACTAGCGCCCGACACCGGGGAGCTGTTTTTT

J: TRBJ2-7
size: many
D: TRBD2
V: TRBV28
CDR3: CASGQAGGPYEQYF
DNA: TGTGCCAGCGGACAAGCGGGAGGGCCCTACGAGCAGTACTTC

J: TRBJ1-5
size: many
D: NA
V: TRBV7-2
CDR3: CASSQMVSNQPQHF
DNA: TGTGCCAGCAGCCAAATGGTTAGCAATCAGCCCCAGCATTTT

J: TRBJ2-2
size: NA
D: NA
V: TRBV11-1
CDR3: CASSLELIPPGELFF
DNA: TGTGCCAGCAGCTTAGAGCTGATCCCTCCCGGGGAGCTGTTTTTT

J: TRBJ2-7
size: many
D: TRBD2
V: TRBV7-2
CDR3: CASAWTSGRYEQYF
DNA: TGTGCCAGCGCATGGACTAGCGGACGGTACGAGCAGTACTTC

J: TRBJ1-2
size: many
D: NA
V: TRBV20-1
CDR3: CSAPSPLGGYTF
DNA: TGCAGTGCACCAAGCCCCCTTGGGGGCTACACCTTC